These 18 T cell receptor beta chains share one sample of origin, sequenced in a study of T cells after yellow fever vaccination. TCRdb recomputed calls from the 5' RACE reads with MiXCR, one row per CDR3 protein. This sample has 500,000 to 650,000 distinct CDR3 sequences, with less than 20% found just once. Sequencing used PBMCs, obtained roughly 5 days after the first yellow fever vaccination. The receptors here all came from a man younger than 30 who received the YFV17D yellow fever vaccine.

This sequence joins TRBV6-5 and TRBJ1-2; no reliable D call. The germline V and J ends were trimmed by 7 bases and 5 bases, with 11 bases remaining between them. Germline assignment: CDR1 MNHEY and CDR2 SVGAGI. The CDR3 contains 12 residues. CDR3 protein: CASTGLYYGYTF. In DNA form, the CDR3 reads TGTGCCAGCACCGGGCTTTATTATGGCTACACCTTC.

This clonotype has ten or more counts. The chain is built from TRBV5-1 and TRBJ2-7; TRBD2 agrees at 9 bases. With V trimmed by 4 bases and J by 0 bases, 8 bases remained unmatched. Germline assignment: CDR1 SGHRS and CDR2 YFSETQ. This CDR3 has 16 amino acids. CDR3: CASSGKTSGSSYEQYF. CDR3 bases: TGCGCCAGCAGCGGAAAGACTAGCGGCAGCTCCTACGAGCAGTACTTC. The full variable domain, its missing parts supplied by reference TRBV5-1 and TRBJ2-7, is KAGVTQTPRYLIKTRGQQVTLSCSPISGHRSVSWYQQTPGQGLQFLFEYFSETQRNKGNFPGRFSGRQFSNSRSEMNVSTLELGDSALYLCASSGKTSGSSYEQYFGPGTRLTVT.

This clonotype was picked up many times. The chain uses TRBV5-1 and TRBJ1-4, with D maybe TRBD1 (6 bases). Germline assignment: CDR1 SGHRS and CDR2 YFSETQ. CDR3 length: 14 amino acids. The V gene lost 1 base and the J gene lost 6 bases, with 10 bases spanning the gap. CDR3 coding DNA: TGCGCCAGCAGCTTGAAGACAGGAGATGAAAAACTGTTTTTT. It yields the protein CASSLKTGDEKLFF.

This clonotype was observed a handful of times. The rearrangement links TRBV20-1 to TRBJ2-5; TRBD2 agrees at 7 bases. The CDR3 has 12 residues. V shed 3 bases, J shed 7 bases, and the junction held 5 bases outside the gene matches. The germline CDR1 and CDR2 sequences are DFQATT and SNEGSKA (reference sequence). The CDR3 loop reads CSARDTGGTQYF. The CDR3 coding sequence is TGCAGTGCTAGGGATACGGGGGGGACCCAGTACTTC.

This clonotype came up a few times. Germline is not matched at one junction end, which may reflect a read error. The chain recombines TRBV27 with TRBJ1-5, with D maybe TRBD1 (5 bases). The CDR3 has 12 residues. Germline V lookup: CDR1 MNHEY, CDR2 SMNVEV (reference sequence). For the CDR3, the DNA is TGTGCCAGCAGTCTATCGGGGGGGCCCCAGCATTTT. This codes for CASSLSGGPQHF.

This clonotype occurred a few times. CDR3 residues: CAIRQGIIAGNTIYF. The CDR3 bases are TGTGCCATCAGACAGGGTATTATCGCTGGAAACACCATATATTTT. The J gene is TRBJ1-3, the V gene TRBV10-3; weak D call: TRBD1 (6 bases). CDR1 is ENHRY and CDR2 is SYGVKD in the germline V gene. The CDR3 loop spans 15 amino acids. Trimming took off 6 bases at V and 2 bases at J, with 14 bases between the two ends.

The genes are TRBV4-1 and TRBJ1-2; tentative D call: TRBD1 (6 bases). CDR1 is MGHRA, CDR2 YSYEKL, per germline. The CDR3 is made up of 17 amino acids. The V end lost 1 base, the J end lost 3 bases, and 18 bases lay between the germline ends. CDR3 protein: CASSQGLSGEAYYGYTF. CDR3 sequence (DNA): TGCGCCAGCAGCCAAGGGCTATCAGGGGAGGCGTACTATGGCTACACCTTC.

The sample holds a few counts of this clonotype. The chain joins TRBV5-1 to TRBJ1-1; 9 bases align to TRBD1. The trim removed 8 bases at V and 1 base at J, leaving 21 bases unmatched. Germline CDR1 and CDR2: SGHRS and YFSETQ. This CDR3 spans 19 amino acids. In DNA form, the CDR3 reads TGCGCCAGAGACCCTGAAAGCCGGGACAGGGAGGCCAGGAACACTGAAGCTTTCTTT. It yields the protein CARDPESRDREARNTEAFF.

This clonotype was seen many times. This sequence joins TRBV7-2 and TRBJ2-5; 8 bases fit TRBD2. This CDR3 has 14 residues. Germline V gene sequence: CDR1 SGHTA, CDR2 FQGNSA. Trimming removed 3 bases from V and 4 bases from J; junction bases left unmatched: 4. This CDR3 reads CASSFGGAGETQYF. The CDR3 DNA is TGTGCCAGCAGCTTCGGGGGGGCGGGAGAGACCCAGTACTTC. Combining the CDR3 with reference TRBV7-2 and TRBJ2-5 gives the whole variable domain GAGVSQSPSNKVTEKGKDVELRCDPISGHTALYWYRQSLGQGLEFLIYFQGNSAPDKSGLPSDRFSAERTGGSVSTLTIQRTQQEDSAVYLCASSFGGAGETQYFGPGTRLLVL.

J is TRBJ1-5 and V is TRBV6-2 or TRBV6-3; D is unclear. Trimming pared 6 bases from V and 1 base from J, leaving 7 bases between. Germline V lookup: CDR1 MNHEY, CDR2 SVGEGT. This CDR3 contains 13 residues. DNA for the CDR3: TGTGCCAGCAGACAGACCAGCAATCAGCCCCAGCATTTT. Translated: CASRQTSNQPQHF.

This clonotype was found a few times. This rearrangement joins TRBV20-1 to TRBJ2-7; D unresolved. Germline lookup yields CDR1 DFQATT and CDR2 SNEGSKA (reference sequence). There are 11 residues in the CDR3. V was cut by 5 bases and J by 7 bases, with 12 bases left in between. This CDR3 is CSAAAVWEQYF. The CDR3 nucleotides are TGCAGTGCTGCCGCTGTTTGGGAGCAGTACTTC.

The V gene is TRBV27, the J gene TRBJ1-1; 8 bases map to TRBD1. The CDR3 runs to 15 residues. J was trimmed by 1 base and V by 5 bases; bases with no gene match: 6. Germline V CDR1 and CDR2: MNHEY, SMNVEV (reference sequence). CDR3 loop: CASSLFGTGNTEAFF. CDR3 DNA sequence: TGTGCCAGCAGTCTATTCGGGACAGGGAACACTGAAGCTTTCTTT.

The V gene is TRBV6-1, the J gene TRBJ2-3; perhaps TRBD1 as D (6 bases). CDR3 length equals 17 residues. Per the germline V gene, CDR1 is MNHNS and CDR2 is SASEGT. Trimming pared 6 bases from V and 2 bases from J, leaving 21 bases between. CDR3: CASSKHRYRAHTDTQYF. The CDR3 DNA is TGTGCCAGCAGCAAACACCGATACAGGGCTCACACAGATACGCAGTATTTT.

There are a few counts of this clonotype. The rearrangement links TRBV20-1 to TRBJ2-7, with 9 bases fitting TRBD1. The CDR3 sequence is 14 residues long. Trimming at V came to 6 bases and at J to 6 bases, leaving 12 bases not matched to a gene. Germline assignment: CDR1 DFQATT and CDR2 SNEGSKA (reference sequence). CDR3 amino acids: CSARPGQGGSEQYF. CDR3 DNA: TGCAGTGCGAGACCGGGACAGGGAGGAAGCGAGCAGTACTTC.

The V call is TRBV5-6, the J call TRBJ2-7; 7 bases match TRBD2. Per the germline V gene, CDR1 is SGHDT and CDR2 is YYEEEE. After removal of 0 bases from V and 4 bases from J, the junction contained 10 bases not matched to a gene. This CDR3 has 16 residues. The CDR3 region has the DNA TGTGCCAGCAGCTTGGAAAGTTGGTCGGGACTATACGAGCAGTACGTC. Translating gives CASSLESWSGLYEQYV.

The chain uses TRBV28 and TRBJ2-5; D is uncertain. The CDR3 covers 15 residues. Trimming took off 5 bases at V and 5 bases at J, with 18 bases between the two ends. The germline CDR1 and CDR2 sequences are MDHEN and SYDVKM. The DNA for the CDR3 is TGTGCCAGCAGTCCCCGGACCATGTTGGGGGAGACCCAGTACTTC. Protein: CASSPRTMLGETQYF. The full variable domain, completed using reference TRBV28 and TRBJ2-5, is DVKVTQSSRYLVKRTGEKVFLECVQDMDHENMFWYRQDPGLGLRLIYFSYDVKMKEKGDIPEGYSVSREKKERFSLILESASTNQTSMYLCASSPRTMLGETQYFGPGTRLLVL.

The rearrangement uses TRBV7-2 and TRBJ2-3, with D unresolved. The CDR3 has 17 residues. Germline CDR1 and CDR2: SGHTA and FQGNSA. V was pared by 3 bases and J by 0 bases, with 16 bases between. Here the CDR3 reads CASSFRVVLLSTDTQYF. The CDR3 region has the DNA TGTGCCAGCAGCTTCCGGGTAGTTCTCCTTAGCACAGATACGCAGTATTTT.

The V gene is TRBV7-2, the J gene TRBJ1-3; no clear D. Trimming left V 5 bases short and J 1 base short, with 15 bases between. The CDR3 runs 16 residues. Germline CDR1 SGHTA, CDR2 FQGNSA. The DNA of the CDR3 is TGTGCCAGCAGCCCCTCCCGGGGTCTATCTGGAAACACCATATATTTT. It codes for CASSPSRGLSGNTIYF.